This T cell receptor beta chain stems from a study of memory CD4+ T cells and cytomegalovirus serostatus. Overall study results and limits: Of 150 to 200 reported CMV TCRbeta sequences, roughly 70 were found in memory CD4+ repertoires.

Notes on this clone: Antigen specificity is unknown.

The sort gate was single viable CD3+CD4+CD8-CD45RO+ cells for memory CD4+ T cells. This CDR3 is 16 amino acids long. CDR1 SGHTA and CDR2 FQGNSA come from the germline V gene. J lost 4 bases, V lost 0 bases, and 3 bases had no gene match. The assay was immunoSEQ multiplex PCR, and TCRdb's table has in-frame clones only and misses some. The sample has around 88,000 clones, 80% seen once. The receptor was isolated from an adult in good health and CMV-seropositive. V is TRBV7-2 and J is TRBJ2-2; 9 bases fit TRBD2. Material: memory CD4+ T cells from blood. In DNA, the CDR3 is TGTGCCAGCAGCTTAGCGGCGGGAGGGGTCACCGGGGAGCTGTTTTTT. Its protein is CASSLAAGGVTGELFF.